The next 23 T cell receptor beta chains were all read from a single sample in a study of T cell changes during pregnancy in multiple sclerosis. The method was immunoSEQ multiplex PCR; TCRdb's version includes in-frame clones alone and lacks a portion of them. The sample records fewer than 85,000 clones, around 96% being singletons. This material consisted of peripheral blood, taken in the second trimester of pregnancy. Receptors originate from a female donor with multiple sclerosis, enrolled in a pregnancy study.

CDR3 DNA sequence: TGCGCCAGCAGCCCACTCACCTCGAACACTGAAGCTTTCTTT. Translating it yields CASSPLTSNTEAFF. V is TRBV5-1 and J is TRBJ1-1; no definite D call. With 4 bases removed from V and 1 base from J, the gap between germline ends came to 11 bases. The germline V gene encodes CDR1 SGHRS and CDR2 YFSETQ. The CDR3 spans 14 residues.

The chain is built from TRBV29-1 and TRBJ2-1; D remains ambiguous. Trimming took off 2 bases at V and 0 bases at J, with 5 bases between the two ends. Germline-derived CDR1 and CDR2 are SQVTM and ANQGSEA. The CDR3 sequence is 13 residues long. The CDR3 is CSVESSSYNEQFF. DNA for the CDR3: TGCAGCGTTGAATCTAGCTCCTACAATGAGCAGTTCTTC.

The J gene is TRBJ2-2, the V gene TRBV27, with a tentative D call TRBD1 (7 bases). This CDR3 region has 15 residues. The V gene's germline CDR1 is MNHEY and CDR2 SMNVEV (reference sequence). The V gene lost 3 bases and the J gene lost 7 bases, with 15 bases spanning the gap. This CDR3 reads CASSFSRGRGGELFF. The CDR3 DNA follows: TGTGCCAGCAGTTTCTCGAGGGGGCGGGGCGGGGAGCTGTTTTTT.

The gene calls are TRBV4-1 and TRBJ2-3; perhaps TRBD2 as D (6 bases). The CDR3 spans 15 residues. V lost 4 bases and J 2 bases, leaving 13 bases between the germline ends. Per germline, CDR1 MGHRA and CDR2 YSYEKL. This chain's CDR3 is CASSLRRATTDTQYF. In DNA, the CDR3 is TGCGCCAGCAGCCTCCGGAGGGCCACCACAGATACGCAGTATTTT.

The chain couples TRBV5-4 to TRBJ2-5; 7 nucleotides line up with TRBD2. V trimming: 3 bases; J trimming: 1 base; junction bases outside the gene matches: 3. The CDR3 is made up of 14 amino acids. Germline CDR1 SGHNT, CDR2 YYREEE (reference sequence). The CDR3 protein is CASSSRTSQETQYF. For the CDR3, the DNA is TGTGCCAGCAGCTCTAGGACTAGCCAAGAGACCCAGTACTTC. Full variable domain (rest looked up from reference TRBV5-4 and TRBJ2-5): ETGVTQSPTHLIKTRGQQVTLRCSSQSGHNTVSWYQQALGQGPQFIFQYYREEENGRGNFPPRFSGLQFPNYSSELNVNALELDDSALYLCASSSRTSQETQYFGPGTRLLVL.

CDR3: CASSPSANQPQHF. CDR3 coding DNA: TGTGCCAGCAGCCCATCTGCGAATCAGCCCCAGCATTTT. The rearrangement joins TRBV7-9 to TRBJ1-5; D is unclear. The V end lost 5 bases, the J end lost 4 bases, and 9 bases lay between the germline ends. The germline CDR1 and CDR2 sequences are SEHNR and FQNEAQ (reference sequence). The CDR3 extends over 13 amino acids. The whole variable domain, filled in from reference TRBV7-9 and TRBJ1-5, reads DTGVSQNPRHKITKRGQNVTFRCDPISEHNRLYWYRQTLGQGPEFLTYFQNEAQLEKSRLLSDRFSAERPKGSFSTLEIQRTEQGDSAMYLCASSPSANQPQHFGDGTRLSIL.

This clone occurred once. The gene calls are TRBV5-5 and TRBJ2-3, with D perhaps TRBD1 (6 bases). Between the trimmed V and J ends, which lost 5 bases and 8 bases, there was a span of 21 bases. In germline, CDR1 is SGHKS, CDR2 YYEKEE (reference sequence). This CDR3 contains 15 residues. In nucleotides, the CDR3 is TGTGCCAGCAGAACAGGGCTGCTGAGAAATGGTACGCAGTATTTT. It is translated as CASRTGLLRNGTQYF. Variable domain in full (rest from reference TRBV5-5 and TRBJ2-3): DAGVTQSPTHLIKTRGQQVTLRCSPISGHKSVSWYQQVLGQGPQFIFQYYEKEERGRGNFPDRFSARQFPNYSSELNVNALLLGDSALYLCASRTGLLRNGTQYFGPGTRLTVL.

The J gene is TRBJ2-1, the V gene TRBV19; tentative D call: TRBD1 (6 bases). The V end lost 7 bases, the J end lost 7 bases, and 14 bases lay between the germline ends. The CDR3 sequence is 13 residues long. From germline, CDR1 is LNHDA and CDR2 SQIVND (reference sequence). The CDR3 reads CASMGQNGNEQFF. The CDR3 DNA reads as TGTGCCAGTATGGGACAAAATGGGAATGAGCAGTTCTTC.

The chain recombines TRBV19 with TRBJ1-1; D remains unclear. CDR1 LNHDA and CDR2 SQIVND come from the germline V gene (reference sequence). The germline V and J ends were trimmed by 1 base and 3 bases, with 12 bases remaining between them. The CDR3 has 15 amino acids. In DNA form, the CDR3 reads TGTGCCAGTAGTATAGGTGAGGGTTCCGACACTGAAGCTTTCTTT. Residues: CASSIGEGSDTEAFF.

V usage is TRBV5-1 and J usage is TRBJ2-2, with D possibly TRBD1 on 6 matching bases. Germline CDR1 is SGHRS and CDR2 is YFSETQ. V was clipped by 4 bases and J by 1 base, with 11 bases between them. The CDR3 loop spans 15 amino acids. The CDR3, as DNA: TGCGCCAGCAGCAAGAACAGGGAGAACACCGGGGAGCTGTTTTTT. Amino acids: CASSKNRENTGELFF. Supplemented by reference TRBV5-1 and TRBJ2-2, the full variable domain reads KAGVTQTPRYLIKTRGQQVTLSCSPISGHRSVSWYQQTPGQGLQFLFEYFSETQRNKGNFPGRFSGRQFSNSRSEMNVSTLELGDSALYLCASSKNRENTGELFFGEGSRLTVL.

CDR3 protein: CASSVQSGRVDTQYF. CDR3 nucleotide sequence: TGTGCCAGCAGCGTACAGAGCGGGAGGGTAGATACGCAGTATTTT. The V and J genes are TRBV9 and TRBJ2-3, with 10 bases lining up with TRBD2. CDR3 length: 15 amino acids. V lost 1 base, J lost 5 bases, and 4 bases stayed unmatched. In germline, CDR1 is SGDLS, CDR2 YYNGEE.

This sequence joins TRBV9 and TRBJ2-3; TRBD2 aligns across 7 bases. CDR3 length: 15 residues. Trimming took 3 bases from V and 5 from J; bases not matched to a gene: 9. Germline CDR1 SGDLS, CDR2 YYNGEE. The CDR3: CASSAENGGGDTQYF. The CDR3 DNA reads TGTGCCAGCAGCGCCGAGAATGGGGGGGGAGATACGCAGTATTTT.

The CDR3 nucleotides read TGTGCCAGCAGCTTAACAGCCTCTGGAAACACCATATATTTT. This translates into CASSLTASGNTIYF. The V call is TRBV7-2, the J call TRBJ1-3; no definite D call. The CDR3 has 14 residues. Germline CDR1 and CDR2: SGHTA and FQGNSA. V was clipped by 2 bases and J by 0 bases, with 5 bases between them.

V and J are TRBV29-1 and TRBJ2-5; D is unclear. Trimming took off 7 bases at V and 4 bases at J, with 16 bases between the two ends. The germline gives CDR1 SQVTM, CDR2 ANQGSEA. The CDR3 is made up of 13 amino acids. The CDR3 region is CSAGSHGGETQYF. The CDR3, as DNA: TGCAGCGCTGGGTCTCACGGCGGAGAGACCCAGTACTTC.

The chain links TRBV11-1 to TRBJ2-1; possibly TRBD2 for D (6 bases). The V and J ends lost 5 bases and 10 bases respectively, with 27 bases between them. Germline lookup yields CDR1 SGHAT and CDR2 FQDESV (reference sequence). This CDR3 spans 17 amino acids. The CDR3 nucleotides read TGTGCCAGCAGCCAACGCCCCTTGAGTCACCAGCGGGTGGAGCAGTTCTTC. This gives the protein CASSQRPLSHQRVEQFF.

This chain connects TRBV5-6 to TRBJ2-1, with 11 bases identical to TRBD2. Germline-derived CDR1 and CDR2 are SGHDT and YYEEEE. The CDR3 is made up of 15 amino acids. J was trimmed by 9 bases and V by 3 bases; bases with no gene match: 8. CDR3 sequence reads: CASSSGTSGLGEQFF. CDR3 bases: TGTGCCAGCAGCTCCGGGACTAGCGGCCTTGGTGAGCAGTTCTTC.

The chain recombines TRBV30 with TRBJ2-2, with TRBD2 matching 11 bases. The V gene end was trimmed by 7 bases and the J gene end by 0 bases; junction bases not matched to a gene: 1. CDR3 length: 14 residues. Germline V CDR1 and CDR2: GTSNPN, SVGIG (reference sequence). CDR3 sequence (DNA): TGTGCCTCGACTAGCGGGGCGAACACCGGGGAGCTGTTTTTT. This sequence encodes CASTSGANTGELFF.

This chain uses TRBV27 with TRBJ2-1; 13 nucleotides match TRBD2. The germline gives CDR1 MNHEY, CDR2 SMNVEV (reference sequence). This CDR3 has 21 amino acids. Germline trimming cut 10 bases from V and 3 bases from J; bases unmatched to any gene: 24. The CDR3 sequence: CATKGKRPGLAGRRFYNEQFF. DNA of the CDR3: TGTGCCACCAAGGGCAAACGGCCGGGACTAGCGGGACGCCGCTTCTACAATGAGCAGTTCTTC.

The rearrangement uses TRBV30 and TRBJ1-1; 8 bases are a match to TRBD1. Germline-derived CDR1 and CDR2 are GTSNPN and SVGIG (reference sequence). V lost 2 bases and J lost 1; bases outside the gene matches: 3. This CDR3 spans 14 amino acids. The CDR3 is CAWSPGGRNTEAFF. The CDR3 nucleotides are TGTGCCTGGAGTCCAGGGGGCCGGAACACTGAAGCTTTCTTT.

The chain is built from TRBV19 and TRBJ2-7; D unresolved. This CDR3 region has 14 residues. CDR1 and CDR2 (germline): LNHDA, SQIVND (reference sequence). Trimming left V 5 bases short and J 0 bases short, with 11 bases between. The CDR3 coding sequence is TGTGCCAGTAGTGAAGCTTTGAGCTCCTACGAGCAGTACTTC. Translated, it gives CASSEALSSYEQYF.

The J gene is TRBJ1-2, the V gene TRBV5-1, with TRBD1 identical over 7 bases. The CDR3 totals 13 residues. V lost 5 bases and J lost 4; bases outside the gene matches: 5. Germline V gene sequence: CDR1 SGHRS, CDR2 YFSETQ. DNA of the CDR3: TGCGCCAGCAGATTCGGGGACAGCTATGGCTACACCTTC. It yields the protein CASRFGDSYGYTF.

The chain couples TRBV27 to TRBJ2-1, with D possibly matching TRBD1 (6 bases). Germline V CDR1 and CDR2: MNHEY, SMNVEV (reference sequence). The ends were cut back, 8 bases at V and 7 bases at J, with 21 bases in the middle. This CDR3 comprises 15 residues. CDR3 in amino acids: CASFPLQGGANEQFF. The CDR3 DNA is TGTGCCAGCTTCCCACTCCAAGGGGGAGCAAATGAGCAGTTCTTC.

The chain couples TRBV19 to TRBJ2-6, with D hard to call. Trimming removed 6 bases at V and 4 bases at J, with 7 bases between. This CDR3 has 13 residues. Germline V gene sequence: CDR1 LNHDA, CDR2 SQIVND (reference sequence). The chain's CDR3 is CASRDEGANVLTF. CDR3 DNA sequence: TGTGCCAGTAGAGATGAGGGGGCCAACGTCCTGACTTTC.